The 5 T cell receptor beta chains below were found in one sample sequenced in a study of cytomegalovirus exposure and HLA in healthy donors. PCR involved 60 Vbeta and 13 Jbeta primers. The repertoire was sequenced with immunoSEQ multiplex PCR; TCRdb's copy has only in-frame clones and lacks some. The sample consists of 110,000 to 150,000 clones, about two thirds of them appearing once. Sequenced sample: PBMCs. All receptors come from a woman aged 55-69 years in good health and CMV-seropositive.

The V call is TRBV7-9, the J call TRBJ2-1, with D perhaps matching TRBD2 (7 bases). V lost 6 bases and J lost 4, with 13 bases in between. Germline V gene data show CDR1 as SEHNR and CDR2 as FQNEAQ (reference sequence). There are 14 residues in the CDR3. The CDR3 nucleotides are TGTGCCAGCAGGACCGGGGGGCCATACAATGAGCAGTTCTTC. Protein product: CASRTGGPYNEQFF.

This chain connects TRBV6-5 to TRBJ1-1, with D unclear. The ends were cut back, 6 bases at V and 0 bases at J, with 11 bases in the middle. Germline CDR1 and CDR2: MNHEY and SVGAGI. This CDR3 is built from 14 residues. The DNA of the CDR3 is TGTGCCAGCAGCCTAACAGATATGAACACTGAAGCTTTCTTT. It specifies CASSLTDMNTEAFF.

The chain links TRBV7-9 to TRBJ1-5; possibly TRBD1 for D (6 bases). The CDR3 extends over 15 amino acids. V was trimmed by 6 bases and J by 5 bases, leaving 17 bases between them. Looked up from germline, CDR1 is SEHNR and CDR2 is FQNEAQ (reference sequence). Here the CDR3 DNA reads TGTGCCAGCAGTCAGGGGACATCGGCTGATCAGCCCCAGCATTTT. Its translation is CASSQGTSADQPQHF.

V is TRBV6-1 and J is TRBJ2-1; 11 nucleotides match TRBD2. J gave up 10 bases and V 2 bases, and 4 bases lay outside the gene matches. CDR3 length: 14 residues. Germline CDR1 MNHNS, CDR2 SASEGT. CDR3 protein: CASSETRTSGEQFF. As DNA, the CDR3 is TGTGCCAGCAGTGAAACGAGGACTAGCGGGGAGCAGTTCTTC.

The rearrangement links TRBV6-5 to TRBJ2-2, with D maybe TRBD2 (5 bases). This CDR3 is 14 amino acids long. V was clipped by 5 bases and J by 5 bases, with 12 bases between them. Germline CDR1 reads MNHEY; CDR2 reads SVGAGI. The DNA of the CDR3 is TGTGCCAGCAGTCGACGCCGGGAAACCGGGGAGCTGTTTTTT. It is translated as CASSRRRETGELFF.